This T cell receptor (beta chain) appears in the sequencing data of a study of T-cell memory formation after mild COVID-19. For the study at large: Largely donor-specific sequence clusters came from a couple of donors.

Study-wide findings and caveats: Later expanders leaned toward CD4+, whereas clones contracting from day 15 to 85 were balanced CD4/CD8.

Germline V CDR1 and CDR2: SGHRS, YFSETQ. This CDR3 spans 13 amino acids. J gave up 5 bases and V 10 bases, and 10 bases lay outside the gene matches. Libraries for TCRalpha and TCRbeta carried sample barcodes and unique molecular identifiers via 5'RACE. MiXCR, run by TCRdb on the 5' RACE reads, gives a single entry per CDR3 protein. The sample lists around 220,000 distinct CDR3 sequences, approximately 16% seen once, with roughly 3.6% in the top ten. As concerns this clonotype: Its antigen is currently unknown.

The sample was PBMCs or a T cell subset sorted from them (not recorded which). The chain joins TRBV5-1 to TRBJ2-3, with TRBD1 matching over 7 bases. The sequence was obtained from a man aged 18 to 35 who had mild COVID-19 (a few samples of this study predate the infection). Cell type and time point are not known. CDR3 in amino acids: CAASRDSLDTQYF. Written as DNA, the CDR3 is TGCGCCGCCTCCCGGGACAGCCTAGATACGCAGTATTTT.